A selection of T cell receptor beta chains follows, all from one sample in a study of type 1 and type 2 diabetes patients. Via MiXCR, TCRdb re-called the multiplex PCR reads, giving one row per CDR3 protein. The sample yields 250,000 or so distinct CDR3 sequences, 40% to 50% seen once. Sequences were obtained from peripheral blood mononuclear cells (PBMCs). These TCRs come from a man between 18 and 29 years old with type 2 diabetes. CDR3s include the opening cysteine and the closing phenylalanine or tryptophan. A D gene is named only where the DNA matches it firmly. Expanded clones are given a class, and other clones once, few, many or no size at all.

TRBV5-1,TRBJ2-3,-,few,CASSLEGRSTDTQYF,TGCGCCAGCAGCTTGGAGGGCAGAAGCACAGATACGCAGTATTTT
TRBV13,TRBJ1-2,TRBD1,-,CASTVTGWLMVYGYTF,TGTGCCAGCACAGTGACAGGGTGGTTGATGGTCTATGGCTACACCTTC
TRBV9,TRBJ1-1,-,-,CASSAGLYTEAFF,TGTGCCAGCAGCGCAGGCCTGTACACTGAAGCTTTCTTT
TRBV19,TRBJ2-2,TRBD1,-,CASTPTGGFNTGELFF,TGTGCCAGTACTCCGACAGGGGGATTCAACACCGGGGAGCTGTTTTTT
TRBV30,TRBJ1-3,-,few,CAWSVISGNTIYF,TGTGCCTGGAGTGTCATCTCTGGAAACACCATATATTTT
TRBV7-8,TRBJ1-2,-,few,CASSLYSGFGYTF,TGTGCCAGCAGCTTATATTCGGGGTTTGGCTACACCTTC
TRBV30,TRBJ2-3,TRBD2,once,CARKTSGRTDTQYF,TGTGCCAGAAAGACTAGCGGGAGGACAGATACGCAGTATTTT
TRBV25-1,TRBJ2-3,-,many,CASSDSERSTQYF,TGTGCCAGCAGTGATAGCGAGAGAAGCACGCAGTATTTT
TRBV7-9,TRBJ2-1,-,-,CASSLESEQFF,TGTGCCAGCAGCTTAGAGAGTGAGCAGTTCTTC
TRBV7-2,TRBJ2-5,-,-,CASSRDRRIRETQYF,TGTGCCAGCAGCCGAGATAGACGGATCCGAGAGACCCAGTACTTC
TRBV10-3,TRBJ1-3,-,-,CAITGHSGNTIYF,TGTGCCATCACCGGTCACTCTGGAAACACCATATATTTT
TRBV12-3/TRBV12-4,TRBJ2-7,-,-,CASSLHIYEQYF,TGTGCCAGCAGTTTACACATCTACGAGCAGTACTTC
TRBV6-4,TRBJ2-2,-,-,CASSYILNTGELFF,TGTGCCAGCAGTTATATACTGAACACCGGGGAGCTGTTTTTT
TRBV12-3/TRBV12-4,TRBJ2-7,TRBD1,-,CASYSGTENLYEQYF,TGTGCCTCCTACTCCGGGACAGAAAATTTATACGAGCAGTACTTC
TRBV3-1,TRBJ1-1,-,-,CASSPTAVNTEAFF,TGTGCCAGCAGCCCCACCGCTGTGAACACTGAAGCTTTCTTT
TRBV5-4,TRBJ2-7,-,-,CASSLVGGTSYYEQYF,TGTGCCAGCAGCTTGGTTGGGGGTACCTCCTACTACGAGCAGTACTTC
TRBV10-3,TRBJ1-2,-,-,CAISDPGNGYTF,TGTGCCATCAGTGATCCAGGGAACGGCTACACCTTC
TRBV7-2,TRBJ2-2,-,few,CASSLDWGRTGELFF,TGTGCCAGCAGCTTAGATTGGGGGCGCACCGGGGAGCTGTTTTTT
TRBV25-1,TRBJ1-2,-,many,CASRGGGPLTNYGYTF,TGTGCCAGCAGGGGAGGAGGGCCCCTGACTAACTATGGCTACACCTTC
TRBV4-3,TRBJ2-5,-,few,CASSRTGQGERQETQYF,TGCGCCAGCAGCCGAACCGGGCAGGGTGAGCGACAAGAGACCCAGTACTTC
TRBV12-3/TRBV12-4,TRBJ2-3,-,-,CASSLSGLTTSTDTQYF,TGTGCCAGCAGCTTATCGGGACTCACGACTAGCACAGATACGCAGTATTTT
TRBV7-2,TRBJ1-5,-,-,CASSAIQGNQPQHF,TGTGCCAGCAGCGCGATCCAAGGAAATCAGCCCCAGCATTTT
TRBV7-3,TRBJ2-1,TRBD1,once,CASSLETGGYEQFF,TGTGCCAGCAGCTTAGAAACAGGGGGGTATGAGCAGTTCTTC
TRBV25-1,TRBJ1-1,-,-,CASSPISLNTEAFF,TGTGCCAGCAGTCCCATAAGCTTGAACACTGAAGCTTTCTTT
TRBV7-2,TRBJ1-1,-,-,CASSLRGSPVLNTEASF,TGTGCCAGCAGCTTACGTGGGTCGCCGGTGCTGAACACTGAAGCTTCCTTT
TRBV19,TRBJ2-7,TRBD2,-,CASSIMIAGGYEQYF,TGTGCCAGTAGTATTATGATAGCGGGAGGCTACGAGCAGTACTTC
TRBV7-8,TRBJ2-2,TRBD2,few,CASSLMRLAGNTGELFF,TGTGCCAGCAGCTTAATGAGACTAGCGGGGAACACCGGGGAGCTGTTTTTT
TRBV20-1,TRBJ1-1,-,-,CSAREGATVEAFF,TGCAGTGCTAGAGAGGGGGCGACAGTCGAAGCTTTCTTT
TRBV10-1,TRBJ1-1,TRBD1,many,CASSTGAMNTEAFF,TGCGCCAGCAGTACAGGGGCTATGAACACTGAAGCTTTCTTT
TRBV15,TRBJ2-6,-,-,CATSRDGSSGANVLTF,TGTGCCACCAGCAGAGACGGGAGCTCTGGGGCCAACGTCCTGACTTTC
TRBV5-5,TRBJ2-3,-,-,CASSFQQTSTDTQYF,TGTGCCAGCAGCTTTCAGCAAACTAGCACAGATACGCAGTATTTT
TRBV7-3,TRBJ1-2,-,once,CASMGTGSGYGYTF,TGTGCCAGCATGGGGACGGGGTCTGGCTATGGCTACACCTTC
TRBV7-3,TRBJ1-1,-,-,CASSLSYGNGEAFF,TGTGCCAGCAGCTTAAGTTACGGGAACGGTGAAGCTTTCTTT
TRBV19,TRBJ1-6,TRBD1,many,CASRRTGGNSPLHF,TGTGCCAGTAGACGGACAGGGGGAAATTCACCCCTCCACTTT
TRBV19,TRBJ1-4,TRBD1,few,CASSSLTGLLGKEKLFF,TGTGCCAGTAGTTCCTTGACAGGGCTCCTCGGGAAAGAAAAACTGTTTTTT
TRBV30,TRBJ1-5,-,few,CAWRSANLGDQPQHF,TGTGCCTGGAGATCGGCTAACTTGGGGGATCAGCCCCAGCATTTT
TRBV7-9,TRBJ1-2,-,few,CASSSHVGLLNYGYTF,TGTGCCAGCAGCTCACACGTCGGACTGCTTAACTATGGCTACACCTTC
TRBV30,TRBJ1-2,TRBD1,-,CAWRTGMGGYTF,TGTGCCTGGAGGACAGGGATGGGCGGCTACACCTTC
TRBV20-1,TRBJ2-5,-,-,CSADRGTQETQYF,TGCAGTGCTGACCGTGGGACCCAAGAGACCCAGTACTTC
TRBV7-2,TRBJ1-1,-,-,CASSLVPGGALRAFF,TGTGCCAGCAGCTTAGTCCCCGGGGGCGCGTTAAGGGCTTTCTTT
TRBV9,TRBJ1-2,-,-,CASSVGNREAGYTF,TGTGCCAGCAGCGTAGGGAACAGGGAGGCTGGCTACACCTTC
TRBV6-5,TRBJ1-1,TRBD1,-,CASSYLRGQGLAEAFF,TGTGCCAGCAGTTACCTTCGTGGACAGGGTCTCGCTGAAGCTTTCTTT
TRBV28,TRBJ2-1,-,few,CASRSRQVTSYNEQFF,TGTGCCAGCAGATCGCGCCAGGTTACCTCCTACAATGAGCAGTTCTTC
TRBV5-1,TRBJ2-7,-,-,CASSLRGGPGEQYF,TGCGCCAGCAGCTTGAGGGGGGGTCCGGGCGAGCAGTACTTC
TRBV30,TRBJ1-6,-,many,CAWRRASPLHF,TGTGCCTGGAGGCGAGCATCACCCCTCCACTTT
TRBV2,TRBJ2-7,TRBD1,-,CASSLSPGTGGAKSVYEQYF,TGTGCCAGCAGCCTCTCGCCGGGGACAGGGGGCGCCAAGAGTGTCTACGAGCAGTACTTC
TRBV7-2,TRBJ2-2,-,-,CASNPSRAGELLF,TGTGCCAGCAACCCATCACGAGCCGGGGAGCTGTTATTT
TRBV11-2,TRBJ2-7,TRBD1,few,CASSLAGQAHYEQYF,TGTGCCAGCAGCTTAGCCGGACAGGCCCACTACGAGCAGTACTTC
TRBV27,TRBJ2-3,-,few,CASSPRTDTQYF,TGTGCCAGCAGTCCCCGCACAGATACGCAGTATTTT
TRBV9,TRBJ2-7,TRBD1,-,CASSGGTGNEQYF,TGTGCCAGCAGCGGCGGGACAGGGAACGAGCAGTACTTC
TRBV5-5,TRBJ1-5,-,-,CASSLAIQNQPQHF,TGTGCCAGCAGCTTGGCCATTCAGAATCAGCCCCAGCATTTT
TRBV25-1,TRBJ1-1,TRBD1,many,CASSLGTGEAFF,TGTGCCAGCAGTCTAGGGACAGGGGAAGCTTTCTTT
TRBV12-5,TRBJ1-5,-,once,CASSLDDTYQPQHF,TGTGCCAGCAGTTTAGACGACACGTATCAGCCCCAGCATTTT
TRBV7-3,TRBJ1-1,-,-,CAGSLLRDTEAFF,TGTGCCGGCAGCTTACTGCGGGACACTGAAGCTTTCTTT
TRBV7-8,TRBJ2-7,TRBD2,few,CASSPWEGSYEQYF,TGTGCCAGCAGCCCCTGGGAGGGGTCCTACGAGCAGTACTTC